The sample holds one count of the clone carrying this T cell receptor (beta chain). This sample was taken from a study of control samples from healthy donors and cancer patients. Using immunoSEQ multiplex PCR, the repertoire was profiled, and TCRdb retains in-frame clones only, with some absent. The sample yields approximately 84,000 clones, roughly 78% seen once. Trimming took 6 bases from V and 8 from J, leaving 14 bases between them. Germline assignment: CDR1 SGHRS and CDR2 YFSETQ. CDR3 length: 12 amino acids. V gene TRBV5-1 combines with J gene TRBJ1-2; unclear D gene. Sequences were obtained from blood. The TCR originated in a woman in her sixties in good health. The CDR3 here is CASMGSAGGYTF. The CDR3 DNA is TGCGCCAGCATGGGATCGGCCGGGGGCTACACCTTC.